This TCR beta chain comes out of a study of control samples from healthy donors and cancer patients. This clone was observed a single time. Profiled with immunoSEQ multiplex PCR; TCRdb holds only in-frame clones, not every one. The repertoire holds about 160,000 clones, with just under 95% as singletons. Germline V lookup: CDR1 SGHDT, CDR2 YYEEEE. The CDR3 runs to 11 residues. Trimming stripped 3 bases from V and 3 bases from J, with 3 bases between. The sample comprised blood. The V gene is TRBV5-6, the J gene TRBJ2-5; D not resolved. This receptor was identified in a woman aged 35 to 49 in good health. The CDR3 protein is CASSSKETQYF. CDR3 nucleotides: TGTGCCAGCAGCTCCAAAGAGACCCAGTACTTC. The entire variable domain, with the rest obtained from reference TRBV5-6 and TRBJ2-5, is as follows: DAGVTQSPTHLIKTRGQQVTLRCSPKSGHDTVSWYQQALGQGPQFIFQYYEEEERQRGNFPDRFSGHQFPNYSSELNVNALLLGDSALYLCASSSKETQYFGPGTRLLVL.